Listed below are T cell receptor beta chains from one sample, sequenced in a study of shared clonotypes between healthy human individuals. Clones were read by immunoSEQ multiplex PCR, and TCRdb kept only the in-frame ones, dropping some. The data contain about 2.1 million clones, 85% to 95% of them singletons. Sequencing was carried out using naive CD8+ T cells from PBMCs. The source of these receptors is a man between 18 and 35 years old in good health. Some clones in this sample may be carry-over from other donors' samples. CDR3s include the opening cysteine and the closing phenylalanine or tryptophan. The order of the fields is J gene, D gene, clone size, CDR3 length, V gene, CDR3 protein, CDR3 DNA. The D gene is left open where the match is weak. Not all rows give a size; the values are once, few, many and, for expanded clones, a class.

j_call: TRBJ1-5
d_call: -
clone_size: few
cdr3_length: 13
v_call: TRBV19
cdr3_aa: CASSMGSNQPQHF
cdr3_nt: TGTGCCAGTAGTATGGGCAGCAATCAGCCCCAGCATTTT

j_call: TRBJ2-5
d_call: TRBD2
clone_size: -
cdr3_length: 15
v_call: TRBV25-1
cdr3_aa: CASSEYSGERETQYF
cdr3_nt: TGTGCCAGCAGTGAATATAGCGGGGAAAGGGAGACCCAGTACTTC

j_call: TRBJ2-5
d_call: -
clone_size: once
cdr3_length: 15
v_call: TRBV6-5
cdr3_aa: CASRRDPDGRETQYF
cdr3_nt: TGTGCCAGCAGACGGGACCCCGACGGTCGGGAGACCCAGTACTTC

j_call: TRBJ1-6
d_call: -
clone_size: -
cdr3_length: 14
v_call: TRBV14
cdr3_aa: CASTQRAYNSPLHF
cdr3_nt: TGTGCCAGCACACAGCGGGCCTATAATTCACCCCTCCACTTT

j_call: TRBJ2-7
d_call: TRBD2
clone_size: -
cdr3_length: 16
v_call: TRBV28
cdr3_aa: CASTQRTAGVLYEQYF
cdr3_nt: TGTGCCAGCACTCAGCGAACAGCGGGAGTCTTATACGAGCAGTACTTC

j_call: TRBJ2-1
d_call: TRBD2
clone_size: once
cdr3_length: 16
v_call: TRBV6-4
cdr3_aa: CASSDNGGGRGNEQFF
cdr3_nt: TGTGCCAGCAGTGATAACGGCGGGGGACGGGGTAATGAGCAGTTCTTC

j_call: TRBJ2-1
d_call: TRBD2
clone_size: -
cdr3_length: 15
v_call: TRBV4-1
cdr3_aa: CASSPGTSDYNEQFF
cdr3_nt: TGCGCCAGCAGCCCCGGGACTAGCGACTACAATGAGCAGTTCTTC

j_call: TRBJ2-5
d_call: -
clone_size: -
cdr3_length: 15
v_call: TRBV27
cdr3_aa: CASSPQRTIQETQYF
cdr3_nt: TGTGCCAGCAGTCCGCAGCGGACAATTCAAGAGACCCAGTACTTC

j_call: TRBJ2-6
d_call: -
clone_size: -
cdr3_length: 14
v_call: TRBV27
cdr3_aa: CASSLARGANVLTF
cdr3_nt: TGTGCCAGCAGTTTGGCCAGGGGGGCCAACGTCCTGACTTTC

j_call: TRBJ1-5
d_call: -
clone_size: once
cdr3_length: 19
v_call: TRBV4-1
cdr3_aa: CASSQDPPITEIGNQPQHF
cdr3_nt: TGCGCCAGCAGCCAAGATCCTCCTATTACAGAGATAGGCAATCAGCCCCAGCATTTT

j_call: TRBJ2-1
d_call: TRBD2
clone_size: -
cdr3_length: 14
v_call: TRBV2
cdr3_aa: CASILGTINNEQFF
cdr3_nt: TGTGCCAGCATTCTTGGGACTATCAACAATGAGCAGTTCTTC

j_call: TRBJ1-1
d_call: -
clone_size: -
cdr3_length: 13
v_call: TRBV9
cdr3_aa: CASSVLGNTEAFF
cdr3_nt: TGTGCCAGCAGCGTACTCGGGAACACTGAAGCTTTCTTT

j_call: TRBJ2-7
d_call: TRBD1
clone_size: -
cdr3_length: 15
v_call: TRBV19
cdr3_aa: CASSTDRVTVGEQYF
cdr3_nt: TGTGCCAGTAGTACCGACAGGGTAACGGTCGGCGAGCAGTACTTC

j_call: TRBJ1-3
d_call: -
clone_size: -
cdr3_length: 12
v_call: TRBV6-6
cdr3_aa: CATVGTGNTIYF
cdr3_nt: TGTGCTACCGTGGGGACTGGAAACACCATATATTTT

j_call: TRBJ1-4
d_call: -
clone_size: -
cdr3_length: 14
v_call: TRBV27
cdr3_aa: CASSPTADNEKLFF
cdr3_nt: TGTGCCAGCAGCCCGACAGCAGACAATGAAAAACTGTTTTTT

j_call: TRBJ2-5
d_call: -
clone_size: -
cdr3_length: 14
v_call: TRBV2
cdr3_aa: CASSAHGGRETQYF
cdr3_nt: TGTGCCAGCAGTGCCCACGGGGGGCGGGAGACCCAGTACTTC

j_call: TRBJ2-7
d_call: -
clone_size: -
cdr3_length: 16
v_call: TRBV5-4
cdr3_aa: CASSFSSARDSYEQYF
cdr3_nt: TGTGCCAGCAGCTTCTCTAGCGCAAGAGACTCCTACGAGCAGTACTTC

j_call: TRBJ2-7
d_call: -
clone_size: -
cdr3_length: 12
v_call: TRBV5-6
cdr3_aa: CASSSGDTEQYF
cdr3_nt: TGTGCCAGCAGCTCAGGGGATACCGAGCAGTACTTC

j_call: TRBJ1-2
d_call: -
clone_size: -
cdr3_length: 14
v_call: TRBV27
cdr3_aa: CASSLAGTGAGYTF
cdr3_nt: TGTGCCAGCAGTTTAGCAGGGACCGGGGCTGGCTACACCTTC

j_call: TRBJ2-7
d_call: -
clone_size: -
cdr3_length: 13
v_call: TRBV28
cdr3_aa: CASSPIRIYEQYF
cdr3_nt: TGTGCCAGCAGCCCAATTAGGATCTACGAGCAGTACTTC

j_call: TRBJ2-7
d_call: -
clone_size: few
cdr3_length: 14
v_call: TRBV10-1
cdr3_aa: CASSEAGTAYEQYF
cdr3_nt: TGCGCCAGCAGTGAGGCCGGGACGGCCTACGAGCAGTACTTC

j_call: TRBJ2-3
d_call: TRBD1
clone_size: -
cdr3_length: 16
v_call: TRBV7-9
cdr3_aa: CASSFGTGEIADTQYF
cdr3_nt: TGTGCCAGCAGCTTCGGGACAGGGGAGATAGCAGATACGCAGTATTTT

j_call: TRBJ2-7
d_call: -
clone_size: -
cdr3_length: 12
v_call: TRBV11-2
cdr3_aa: CASRDSTYEQYF
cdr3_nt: TGTGCCAGCAGGGACAGTACCTACGAGCAGTACTTC

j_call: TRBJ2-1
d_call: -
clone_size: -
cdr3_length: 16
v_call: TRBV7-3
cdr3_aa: CASSFPEGNLYNEQFF
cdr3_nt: TGTGCCAGCAGCTTCCCGGAGGGAAACCTCTACAATGAGCAGTTCTTC

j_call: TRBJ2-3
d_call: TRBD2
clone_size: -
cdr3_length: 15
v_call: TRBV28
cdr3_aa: CASRNGLAFADTQYF
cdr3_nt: TGTGCCAGCCGTAATGGACTAGCGTTCGCAGATACGCAGTATTTT

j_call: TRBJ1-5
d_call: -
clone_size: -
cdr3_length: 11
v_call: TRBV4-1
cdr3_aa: CASGVNQPQHF
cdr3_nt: TGCGCCAGCGGCGTCAATCAGCCCCAGCATTTT

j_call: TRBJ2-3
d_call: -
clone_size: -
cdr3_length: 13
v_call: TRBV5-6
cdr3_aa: CASSLASTDTQYF
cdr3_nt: TGTGCCAGCAGCTTGGCTAGCACAGATACGCAGTATTTT

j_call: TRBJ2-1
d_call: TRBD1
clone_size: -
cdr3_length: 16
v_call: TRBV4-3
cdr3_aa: CASSQDLNRGYNEQFF
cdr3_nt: TGCGCCAGCAGCCAAGATCTCAACAGGGGATACAATGAGCAGTTCTTC

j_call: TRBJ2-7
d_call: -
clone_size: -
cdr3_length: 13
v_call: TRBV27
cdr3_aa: CASSDGLSYEQYF
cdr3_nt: TGTGCCAGCAGTGACGGCCTCTCCTACGAGCAGTACTTC

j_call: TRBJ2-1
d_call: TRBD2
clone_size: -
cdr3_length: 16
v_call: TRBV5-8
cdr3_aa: CASSLISSGIVGLQFF
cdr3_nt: TGTGCCAGCAGCTTGATTAGTAGCGGGATAGTGGGCCTGCAGTTCTTC

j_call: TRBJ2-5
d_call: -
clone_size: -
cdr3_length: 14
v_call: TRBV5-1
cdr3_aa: CASSLGGRKETQYF
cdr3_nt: TGCGCCAGCAGCTTGGGGGGGCGCAAAGAGACCCAGTACTTC

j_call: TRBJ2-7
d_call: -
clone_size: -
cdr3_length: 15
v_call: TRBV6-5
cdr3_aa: CASSYFARGPYEQYF
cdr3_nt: TGTGCCAGCAGTTACTTCGCGCGGGGGCCCTACGAGCAGTACTTC

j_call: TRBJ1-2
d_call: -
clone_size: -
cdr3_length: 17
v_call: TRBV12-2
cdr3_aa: CASRFPAARNFNYGYTF
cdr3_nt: TGTGCAAGTCGCTTCCCCGCAGCTCGGAACTTTAACTATGGCTACACCTTC

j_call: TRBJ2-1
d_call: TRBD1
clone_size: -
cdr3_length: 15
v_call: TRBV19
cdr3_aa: CASMGDRGIYNEQFF
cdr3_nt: TGTGCCAGTATGGGGGACAGGGGGATCTACAATGAGCAGTTCTTC

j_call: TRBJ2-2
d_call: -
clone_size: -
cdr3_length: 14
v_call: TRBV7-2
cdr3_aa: CASSLIGGIGELFF
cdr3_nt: TGTGCCAGCAGCTTAATTGGAGGGATCGGGGAGCTGTTTTTT

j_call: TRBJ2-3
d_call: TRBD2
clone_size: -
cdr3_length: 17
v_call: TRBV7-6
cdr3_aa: CASSLDGGTRISDTQYF
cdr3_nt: TGTGCCAGCAGCTTAGATGGGGGGACTAGAATCTCAGATACGCAGTATTTT

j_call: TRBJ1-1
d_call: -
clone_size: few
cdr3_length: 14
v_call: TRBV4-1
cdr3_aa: CASSQESSGTEAFF
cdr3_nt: TGCGCCAGCAGCCAAGAATCCTCTGGAACTGAAGCTTTCTTT

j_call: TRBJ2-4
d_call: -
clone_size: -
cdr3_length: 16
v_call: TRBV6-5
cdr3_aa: CASSYSAGAAKNIQYF
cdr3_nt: TGTGCCAGCAGTTACTCGGCAGGGGCGGCCAAAAACATTCAGTACTTC

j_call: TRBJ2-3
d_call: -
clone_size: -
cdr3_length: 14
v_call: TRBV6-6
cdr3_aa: CASSLGLFTDTQYF
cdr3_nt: TGTGCCAGCAGTTTGGGACTTTTCACAGATACGCAGTATTTT

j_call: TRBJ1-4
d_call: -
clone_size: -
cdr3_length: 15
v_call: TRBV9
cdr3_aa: CASSAGGRLNEKLFF
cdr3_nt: TGTGCCAGCAGCGCCGGAGGCAGGCTTAATGAAAAACTGTTTTTT

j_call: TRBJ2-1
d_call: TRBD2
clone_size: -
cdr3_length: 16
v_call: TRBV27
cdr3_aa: CASSSSGGLGYNEQFF
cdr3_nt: TGTGCCAGCAGTTCGTCGGGGGGACTAGGCTACAATGAGCAGTTCTTC

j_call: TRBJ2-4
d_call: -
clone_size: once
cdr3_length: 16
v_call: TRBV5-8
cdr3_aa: CASSLVQVQAKNIQYF
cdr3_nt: TGTGCCAGCAGCTTGGTCCAGGTTCAAGCCAAAAACATTCAGTACTTC

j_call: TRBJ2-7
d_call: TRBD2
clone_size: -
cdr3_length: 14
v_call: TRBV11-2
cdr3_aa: CASSLGRESYEQYF
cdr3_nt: TGTGCCAGCAGCTTAGGGCGGGAGTCTTACGAGCAGTACTTC

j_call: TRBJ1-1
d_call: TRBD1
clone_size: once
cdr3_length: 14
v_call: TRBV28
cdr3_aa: CASRHRGGNTEAFF
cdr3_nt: TGTGCCAGCAGACACAGGGGTGGTAACACTGAAGCTTTCTTT

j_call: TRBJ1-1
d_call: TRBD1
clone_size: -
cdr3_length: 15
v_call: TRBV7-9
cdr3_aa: CASRLRDSVGTEAFF
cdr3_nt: TGTGCCAGCAGATTAAGGGACAGTGTCGGCACTGAAGCTTTCTTT

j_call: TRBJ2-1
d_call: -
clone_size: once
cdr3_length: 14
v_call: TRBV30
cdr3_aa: CAWSVWGDYNEQFF
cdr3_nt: TGTGCCTGGAGTGTATGGGGTGACTACAATGAGCAGTTCTTC

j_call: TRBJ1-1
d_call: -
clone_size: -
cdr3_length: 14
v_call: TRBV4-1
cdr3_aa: CASSQEGGRTEAFF
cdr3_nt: TGCGCCAGCAGCCAAGAGGGGGGGCGGACTGAAGCTTTCTTT

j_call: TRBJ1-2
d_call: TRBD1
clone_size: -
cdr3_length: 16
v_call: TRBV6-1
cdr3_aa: CASSEEHRGPRDGYTF
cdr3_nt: TGTGCCAGCAGTGAGGAGCACAGGGGGCCAAGGGACGGCTACACCTTC

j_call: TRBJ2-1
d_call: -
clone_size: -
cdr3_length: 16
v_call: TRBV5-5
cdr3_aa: CASSLAWSGALNEQFF
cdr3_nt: TGTGCCAGCAGCTTGGCCTGGTCAGGGGCCCTAAATGAGCAGTTCTTC

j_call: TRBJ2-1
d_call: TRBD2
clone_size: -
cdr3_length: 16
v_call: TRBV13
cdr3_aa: CASSPRGGRAQGEQFF
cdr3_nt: TGTGCCAGCAGCCCAAGGGGCGGGAGGGCCCAGGGAGAGCAGTTCTTC

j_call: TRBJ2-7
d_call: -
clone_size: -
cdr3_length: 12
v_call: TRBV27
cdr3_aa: CASSSRVNEQYF
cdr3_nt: TGTGCCAGCAGCTCCAGGGTCAACGAGCAGTACTTC

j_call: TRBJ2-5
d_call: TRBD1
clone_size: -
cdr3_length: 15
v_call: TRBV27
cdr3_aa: CASSPEGQTQETQYF
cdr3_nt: TGTGCCAGCAGTCCAGAGGGACAGACCCAAGAGACCCAGTACTTC

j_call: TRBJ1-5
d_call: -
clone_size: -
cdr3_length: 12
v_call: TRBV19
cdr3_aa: CATGTPGQPQHF
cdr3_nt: TGTGCCACCGGGACTCCTGGTCAGCCCCAGCATTTT